These 11 T cell receptor beta chains originate from one sample sequenced in a study of blood T cell repertoires in COVID-19. The method was immunoSEQ multiplex PCR; TCRdb's version includes in-frame clones alone and lacks a portion of them. Among about 70,000 clones listed, 75% to 80% were seen once. Source material: peripheral blood. The receptor source for this set is a woman aged 60-75 years with acute or convalescent COVID-19.

CDR3 amino acids: CASSFSGTYEQYF. The CDR3 DNA sequence: TGTGCCAGCAGCTTTTCGGGGACCTACGAGCAGTACTTC. The J gene is TRBJ2-7, the V gene TRBV7-9, with TRBD2 as a possible D gene (5 bases). The CDR3 contains 13 residues. The germline V gene has CDR1 SEHNR and CDR2 FQNEAQ (reference sequence). Trimming removed 3 bases at V and 2 bases at J, with 8 bases between.

CDR3 bases: TGTGCCACCGGGACAGGGGACACAGATACGCAGTATTTT. It yields the protein CATGTGDTDTQYF. The chain links TRBV27 to TRBJ2-3; 10 bases map to TRBD1. V lost 10 bases to trimming and J lost 2 bases; unmatched junction nucleotides: 3. This CDR3 region has 13 residues. CDR1 MNHEY and CDR2 SMNVEV come from the germline V gene (reference sequence).

V usage is TRBV9 and J usage is TRBJ1-1, with a possible D match to TRBD1 (5 bases). This CDR3 region has 15 residues. Trimming cost V 0 bases and J 3 bases, with 12 bases left between them. Per the germline V gene, CDR1 is SGDLS and CDR2 is YYNGEE. The CDR3 here is CASSVGGGAYTEAFF. CDR3 sequence (DNA): TGTGCCAGCAGCGTAGGTGGAGGGGCCTACACTGAAGCTTTCTTT.

CDR3 DNA: TGCGCCAGCAGCCAAGATTACAGGGGGAATGATGAGCAGTTCTTC. Encoded protein: CASSQDYRGNDEQFF. The rearrangement joins TRBV4-3 to TRBJ2-1, with 8 bases matching TRBD1. CDR3 size: 15 residues. The ends lost 0 bases at V and 8 bases at J; junction bases unmatched: 6. CDR1 and CDR2 (germline): LGHNA, YSLEER.

This chain joins TRBV4-1 and TRBJ2-7; D is undetermined. Germline V gene lookup returns CDR1 MGHRA and CDR2 YSYEKL. The CDR3 is 15 residues long. The V end was cut by 0 bases, the J end by 2 bases, with 11 bases between. The CDR3 is CASSQDFPLAYEQYF. The CDR3 DNA reads as TGCGCCAGCAGCCAAGATTTTCCCCTAGCCTACGAGCAGTACTTC.

V and J are TRBV5-1 and TRBJ1-1, with D maybe TRBD1 (5 bases). CDR1 is SGHRS, CDR2 YFSETQ, per germline. The CDR3 extends over 13 amino acids. V was cut by 1 base and J by 7 bases, with 11 bases left in between. The CDR3 coding sequence is TGCGCCAGCAGCTTGCAACAGGTGGGTGAAGCTTTCTTT. It yields the protein CASSLQQVGEAFF.

J is TRBJ1-1 and V is TRBV5-1; TRBD1 matches at 7 bases. The CDR3 sequence is 12 residues long. J was trimmed by 3 bases and V by 7 bases; bases with no gene match: 3. Germline V gene data show CDR1 as SGHRS and CDR2 as YFSETQ. The CDR3 DNA follows: TGCGCCAGCCAGGGGGAGGACACTGAAGCTTTCTTT. Amino acids: CASQGEDTEAFF.

This chain links TRBV7-9 with TRBJ1-2, with D possibly TRBD1 on 6 matching bases. CDR3 length equals 14 residues. Between the trimmed V and J ends, which lost 5 bases and 2 bases, there was a span of 12 bases. Germline assignment: CDR1 SEHNR and CDR2 FQNEAQ (reference sequence). CDR3 region: CASSHPQGNYGYTF. The CDR3 DNA sequence: TGTGCCAGCAGCCACCCACAGGGCAACTATGGCTACACCTTC.

The V call is TRBV25-1, the J call TRBJ1-2; 8 bases match TRBD1. Per germline, CDR1 MGHDK and CDR2 SYGVNS. The CDR3 length is 13 residues. The trim removed 8 bases at V and 7 bases at J, leaving 9 bases unmatched. CDR3 region: CASLLTGGGGYTF. CDR3 DNA sequence: TGTGCCAGCCTTCTCACAGGGGGAGGTGGCTACACCTTC.

V is TRBV5-1 and J is TRBJ1-3; D is unclear. The CDR3 is made up of 14 amino acids. Germline-derived CDR1 and CDR2 are SGHRS and YFSETQ. V was clipped by 1 base and J by 2 bases, with 7 bases between them. The chain's CDR3 is CASSLNPAGNTIYF. The CDR3 nucleotides are TGCGCCAGCAGCTTGAATCCGGCTGGAAACACCATATATTTT.

This clone was seen just once. The chain recombines TRBV7-6 with TRBJ2-2; the match to TRBD2 covers 7 bases. Trimming at V came to 4 bases and at J to 1 base, leaving 3 bases not matched to a gene. Germline V gives CDR1 SGHVS, CDR2 FNYEAQ. The CDR3 spans 15 residues. The CDR3 nucleotides read TGTGCCAGCAGCTCGTGGGGGGGGAACACCGGGGAGCTGTTTTTT. Protein: CASSSWGGNTGELFF.